The 4 T cell receptor beta chains in this list originate from one sample, sequenced in a study of beta chain features in type 1 diabetes. General observations from the study: The study found moderately but significantly shorter TCRB CDR3s in all four CD4+ subsets of Type 1 diabetes patients.

Their specific antigens are unknown. The whole isolated RNA underwent reverse transcription, so sequencing captured expressed TCRB transcripts. Data came from immunoSEQ multiplex PCR; TCRdb stores just in-frame clones and leaves some out. The sample shows approximately 260,000 clones, around 20% of them seen only once. The sequenced sample was naive CD4+ T cells from blood. Source of these receptors: a woman in her thirties or forties with type 1 diabetes.

V usage is TRBV4-1 and J usage is TRBJ1-6, with D hard to call. The V end was cut by 2 bases, the J end by 14 bases, with 16 bases between. Looked up from germline, CDR1 is MGHRA and CDR2 is YSYEKL. The CDR3 sequence is 14 residues long. The CDR3 loop reads CASSQQEAYGSLHF. In nucleotides, the CDR3 is TGCGCCAGCAGCCAACAGGAAGCCTATGGGTCCCTCCACTTT.

This clone was recorded a few times. The chain has TRBV29-1 and TRBJ1-2, with 7 bases identical to TRBD1. The CDR3 loop spans 12 amino acids. Germline V lookup: CDR1 SQVTM, CDR2 ANQGSEA. Germline trimming cut 7 bases from V and 4 bases from J; bases unmatched to any gene: 6. The CDR3 bases are TGCAGCGCCCAAGGGGGCGGCTATGGCTACACCTTC. Translation gives CSAQGGGYGYTF.

Details on this clone: At the DNA level, this CDR3 is encoded by other sequences in the same sample as well. This chain joins TRBV7-9 and TRBJ2-7; 7 bases fit TRBD1. V was clipped by 5 bases and J by 6 bases; unmatched bases: 1. From germline, CDR1 is SEHNR and CDR2 FQNEAQ (reference sequence). The CDR3 is 11 residues long. The CDR3 protein is CASSRQGEQYF. The CDR3 region has the DNA TGTGCCAGCAGCCGACAGGGCGAGCAGTACTTC. The variable domain in full, completed from reference TRBV7-9 and TRBJ2-7, reads DTGVSQNPRHKITKRGQNVTFRCDPISEHNRLYWYRQTLGQGPEFLTYFQNEAQLEKSRLLSDRFSAERPKGSFSTLEIQRTEQGDSAMYLCASSRQGEQYFGPGTRLTVT.

The chain carries TRBV9 and TRBJ1-6; no firm D call. Germline CDR1 and CDR2: SGDLS and YYNGEE. Trimming shortened V by 3 bases and J by 10 bases, and 11 bases separated the two germline ends. There are 13 residues in the CDR3. The CDR3 sequence is CASSGRRESPLHF. The DNA for the CDR3 is TGTGCCAGCAGCGGAAGGAGGGAATCACCCCTCCACTTT.